Below are 27 T cell receptor delta chains sequenced from a single sample in a study of gamma-delta chains in newborns, infants, children. TCRdb redid the clone calls on the reads with CATT. The data hold more than 2,000 delta-chain clones, with approximately 1% observed a single time. Sample: blood. The receptors come from a child who was a newborn, infant or young child, either healthy, febrile or measles-vaccinated (not recorded which).

This clone was counted between two and nine times. A far larger clone is just one base off, so this is likely a read error. The same CDR3 arises from other DNA sequences in this sample as well. The chain employs TRDV2 and TRDJ1, with 7 bases identical to TRDD3. This CDR3 region has 13 residues. Looked up from germline, CDR1 is GEAIGNYY and CDR2 is EKD. CDR3 DNA sequence: TGTGCCTGCGACACCTGGGGGACCGATAAACTCATCTTT. Encoded protein: CACDTWGTDKLIF.

In this sample, this clone turned up a few times. The translation of this DNA and the TCRdb protein of a much larger clone differ at residue 15, probably owing to a read error; the protein shown here is translated from the DNA. The genes are TRDV2 and TRDJ2, with 7 bases identical to TRDD3. This CDR3 region has 17 residues. CDR1 is GEAIGNYY, CDR2 EKD, per germline. CDR3 coding DNA: TGTGCCTGTGACCCCCTGGGGGTCGAAGCTTTGACAGCACAACCCTTCTTT. The encoded protein is CACDPLGVEALTAQPFF.

In its sample, this clone was seen a few times. A far larger clone is one base from this, pointing to a likely read error. The chain uses TRDV2 and TRDJ3, with 13 bases that match TRDD3. V gave up 3 bases and J gave up 0 bases; unmatched junction bases: 10. Per germline, CDR1 GEAIGNYY and CDR2 EKD. CDR3 length equals 21 residues. CDR3 nucleotide sequence: TGTGCCTGTGACGCCGTACTGGGGGATACGGCGTACTCCTGGGACACCCGACAGATGTTTTTC. It encodes CACDAVLGDTAYSWDTRQMFF.

A remark on this clone: This likely stems from a read error, as it lies one base from a far larger clone. This chain joins TRDV2 and TRDJ2; 8 bases are shared with TRDD3. Germline values: CDR1 GEAIGNYY, CDR2 EKD. J lost 4 bases, V lost 0 bases, and 12 bases had no gene match. This CDR3 region has 18 residues. The CDR3 coding sequence is TGTGCCTGTGACACCGTACTGGGGGCCTCGGCTTCGACAGCACAACTCTTCTTT. This translates into CACDTVLGASASTAQLFF.

A few counts support this clone. The protein TCRdb gives is from a much larger clone and does not agree with this DNA's translation at residue 3, likely a read error; the protein shown here comes from the DNA. The chain is built from TRDV2 and TRDJ2, with 9 bases lining up with TRDD3. CDR3 length: 15 residues. Germline CDR1 reads GEAIGNYY; CDR2 reads EKD. Here the CDR3 DNA reads TGTGCCTTTGACTTTCTGGGGGATGAGACAGCACAACTCTTCTTT. Residues: CAFDFLGDETAQLFF.

In this sample, this clone turned up a few times. A read error may explain this, as a much larger clone is one base away. Within the sample, other DNA sequences also encode this same CDR3. This chain uses TRDV2 with TRDJ3, with 10 bases fitting TRDD3. CDR1 is GEAIGNYY, CDR2 EKD, per germline. The length of the CDR3 is 19 residues. J was trimmed by 0 bases and V by 4 bases; bases with no gene match: 8. The CDR3: CACDTGGYGGSWDTRQMFF. In DNA form, the CDR3 reads TGTGCCTGTGATACCGGGGGATACGGGGGCTCCTGGGACACCCGACAGATGTTTTTC.

With regard to this clone: TCRdb's entry gives the protein of a much larger clone, which mismatches this DNA's translation at residue 5, likely from a read error; the protein reported here is translated from the DNA. The chain couples TRDV2 to TRDJ3, with TRDD3 identical over 8 bases. This CDR3 is 17 amino acids long. The J segment lost 0 bases and the V segment lost 4 bases, leaving 4 bases of the junction unmatched. Germline assignment: CDR1 GEAIGNYY and CDR2 EKD. The CDR3 spells CACDRWGSSWDTRQMFF. The CDR3 DNA follows: TGTGCCTGTGATCGCTGGGGGAGCTCCTGGGACACCCGACAGATGTTTTTC.

A few counts support this clone. TCRdb's protein, taken from a much larger clone, differs from this DNA's translation at residues 8 and 12, likely owing to a read error; the protein displayed comes from the DNA. V gene TRDV2 combines with J gene TRDJ2, with 8 bases aligning to TRDD3. CDR3 length equals 15 residues. Germline CDR1 reads GEAIGNYY; CDR2 reads EKD. CDR3 protein: CACDILGALTAHLFF. CDR3 bases: TGTGCCTGTGACATACTGGGGGCTTTGACAGCACACCTCTTCTTT.

The table lists this clone with a few counts. Other nucleotide sequences in the sample specify the same CDR3. The chain carries TRDV2 and TRDJ3; 12 nucleotides line up with TRDD3. CDR1 is GEAIGNYY, CDR2 EKD, per germline. The V and J ends lost 3 bases and 4 bases, in that order; junction bases with no gene match: 15. The CDR3 spans 21 residues. The CDR3 nucleotides are TGTGCCTGTGACCGACTGGGGGATACTAAGGGCACCTCTTGGGACACCCGACAGATGTTTTTC. Protein: CACDRLGDTKGTSWDTRQMFF.

About this clone: TCRdb has a much larger clone's protein, which differs at residue 3 from the translation of this DNA, likely because of a read error; what is shown is the protein translated from the DNA. The chain links TRDV2 to TRDJ2; 12 bases match TRDD3. The CDR3 consists of 17 residues. Germline CDR1 GEAIGNYY, CDR2 EKD. The CDR3 region has the DNA TGTGCCCGTGACCCCGTACTGGGGGATACTGCGACAGCACAACTCTTCTTT. Its protein product is CARDPVLGDTATAQLFF.

Only a few counts were recorded for this clone. TCRdb lists the protein of a much larger clone for this DNA, which differs at residue 11, so this is likely a read error; the protein given here is translated from the DNA itself. This chain connects TRDV2 to TRDJ2; 12 bases align to TRDD3. After removal of 0 bases from V and 5 bases from J, the junction contained 6 bases not matched to a gene. The CDR3 has 17 residues. Germline V gene sequence: CDR1 GEAIGNYY, CDR2 EKD. The CDR3 loop is CACDTILGDTSTAQLFF. The CDR3 bases are TGTGCCTGTGACACCATACTGGGGGATACAAGCACAGCACAACTCTTCTTT.

With regard to this clone: TCRdb records a much larger clone's protein for this DNA, with a difference at residue 7 that likely arises from a read error; the protein given is the translation of the DNA. This rearrangement joins TRDV2 to TRDJ2; a possible D gene is TRDD3 (6 bases). Assignment of the J gene here rests on matching the DNA to germline, because TCRdb gives none. V was cut by 0 bases and J by 5 bases, with 18 bases left in between. The CDR3 runs to 17 residues. The germline V gene has CDR1 GEAIGNYY and CDR2 EKD. The CDR3 here is CACDTLMGGGYTAQLFF. CDR3 coding DNA: TGTGCCTGTGACACCTTAATGGGGGGTGGCTATACAGCACAACTCTTCTTT.

This clone was detected only a few times. This clone may be a read error of a much larger clone one base away. The J gene is TRDJ1, the V gene TRDV2, with TRDD3 as a possible D gene (6 bases). The germline CDR1 and CDR2 sequences are GEAIGNYY and EKD. This CDR3 comprises 14 residues. The CDR3 protein is CACGTVGDTDKLIF. The CDR3 bases are TGTGCCTGTGGCACCGTGGGGGACACCGATAAACTCATCTTT.

The chain couples TRDV2 to TRDJ3, with TRDD3 matching over 13 bases. V was clipped by 0 bases and J by 16 bases; unmatched bases: 20. Germline V CDR1 and CDR2: GEAIGNYY, EKD. The CDR3 covers 20 residues. Here the CDR3 DNA reads TGTGCCTGTGACACCGTACTGGGGGATACGCAGACCTGGGACACCCAGCAGATGTTTTTC. This encodes CACDTVLGDTQTWDTQQMFF.

In this sample, this clone turned up a few times. The TCRdb protein, from a much larger clone, departs from this DNA's translation at residue 12, likely by read error; the protein shown derives from the DNA. Written as DNA, the CDR3 is TGTGCCTGTGACGTACTGGGGAGCTCCTGGGACGCCCGACAGATGTTTTTC. This sequence encodes CACDVLGSSWDARQMFF. The chain has TRDV2 and TRDJ3; TRDD3 matches at 7 bases. Per germline, CDR1 GEAIGNYY and CDR2 EKD. The CDR3 is 17 residues long.

In its sample, this clone is large. The sample carries other DNA sequences with the same CDR3. J is TRDJ1 and V is TRDV2; 13 bases fit TRDD3. Looked up from germline, CDR1 is GEAIGNYY and CDR2 is EKD. This CDR3 contains 16 residues. Trimming took 3 bases from V and 0 from J; bases not matched to a gene: 3. The CDR3 loop reads CACDVLGDTYTDKLIF. CDR3 DNA: TGTGCCTGTGACGTACTGGGGGATACGTACACCGATAAACTCATCTTT.

This clone was recorded a few times. The TCRdb record carries a much larger clone's protein, which differs from this DNA's translation at residue 12; a read error is the likely cause, and the protein listed here is the DNA translation. The genes are TRDV2 and TRDJ2, with a tentative D call TRDD3 (6 bases). Germline V lookup: CDR1 GEAIGNYY, CDR2 EKD. This CDR3 contains 15 residues. The CDR3 spells CACDPLGPLAAHLFF. CDR3 bases: TGTGCCTGTGACCCCCTGGGGCCTTTGGCAGCACACCTCTTCTTT.

This clone has more than one count but fewer than ten. Only one base separates this from a far larger clonotype, so it likely reflects a read error. Other DNA variants within this sample encode the same CDR3. J is TRDJ2 and V is TRDV2, with TRDD3 matching 11 bases. V trimming: 3 bases; J trimming: 2 bases; junction bases outside the gene matches: 13. Germline CDR1 reads GEAIGNYY; CDR2 reads EKD. CDR3 length equals 19 residues. The CDR3 sequence is CACDPLTGGYRALTAQLFF. In DNA form, the CDR3 reads TGTGCCTGTGACCCCCTTACTGGGGGATATAGGGCCTTGACAGCACAACTCTTCTTT.

In its sample, this clone was seen a few times. The TCRdb protein comes from a much larger clone and disagrees with this DNA's translation at residue 7, likely due to a read error; the protein given here is derived from the DNA. The V gene is TRDV2, the J gene TRDJ2; D is perhaps TRDD3 (6 bases). Trimming cost V 0 bases and J 0 bases, with 10 bases left between them. Germline V lookup: CDR1 GEAIGNYY, CDR2 EKD. The CDR3 is 16 amino acids. The CDR3 is CACDTVRDTLTAQLFF. CDR3 coding DNA: TGTGCCTGTGACACCGTGAGGGATACTTTGACAGCACAACTCTTCTTT.

This clone has a handful of counts. This likely reflects a read error, since a far larger clone is one base away. This specimen includes other DNA sequences encoding the same CDR3. V and J are TRDV2 and TRDJ2; D ambiguous. This CDR3 spans 16 amino acids. Looked up from germline, CDR1 is GEAIGNYY and CDR2 is EKD. Deletions cut 0 bases from V and 0 bases from J, with 10 bases between. In DNA form, the CDR3 reads TGTGCCTGTGACACCGTAGGGACTGCTTTGACAGCACAACTCTTCTTT. Encoded protein: CACDTVGTALTAQLFF.

This clone is termed medium-sized. In the same sample, other DNA sequences code for this CDR3. The chain links TRDV2 to TRDJ3; 7 positions agree with TRDD3. V gave up 2 bases and J gave up 0 bases; unmatched junction bases: 9. Germline CDR1 reads GEAIGNYY; CDR2 reads EKD. The CDR3 has 19 residues. The CDR3 sequence is CACDRRGMLSSWDTRQMFF. The CDR3 DNA reads TGTGCCTGTGACAGAAGGGGGATGTTAAGCTCCTGGGACACCCGACAGATGTTTTTC.

This clone turned up a few times. The protein that TCRdb holds for this DNA derives from a much larger clone and differs from the translated DNA at residue 9, which likely indicates a read error; the protein shown here is translated from the DNA. V and J are TRDV2 and TRDJ1, with 7 bases that match TRDD3. Looked up from germline, CDR1 is GEAIGNYY and CDR2 is EKD. V was clipped by 7 bases and J by 1 base; unmatched bases: 11. This CDR3 comprises 15 residues. The CDR3 DNA sequence: TGTGCCTGCGACGTACTGGGGCCGTGCACCGATAAACTCATCTTT. It is translated as CACDVLGPCTDKLIF.

Remarks on this clone: This DNA's translation and the protein TCRdb lists, from a much larger clone, do not match at residue 4, likely due to a read error; the protein shown is translated from the DNA. The CDR3 protein is CACGSLLGDSVTAQLFF. The CDR3 nucleotides are TGTGCCTGTGGCAGTCTACTGGGGGATTCTGTGACAGCACAACTCTTCTTT. The V and J genes are TRDV2 and TRDJ2, with 10 bases lining up with TRDD3. The CDR3 runs 17 residues. Germline V gene data show CDR1 as GEAIGNYY and CDR2 as EKD. Losses at the gene ends were 5 bases for V and 3 bases for J; bases not matched to a gene: 11.

Only a few counts were recorded for this clone. TCRdb pairs this DNA with a much larger clone's protein that differs at residue 14, likely a read error; the protein shown was translated from the DNA. This chain links TRDV2 with TRDJ3; possible D gene TRDD3, 5 bases. Germline CDR1 reads GEAIGNYY; CDR2 reads EKD. This CDR3 has 19 residues. This chain's CDR3 is CACDTVAFRSSWDARQMFF. The CDR3 DNA follows: TGTGCCTGTGACACCGTAGCATTCCGAAGCTCCTGGGACGCCCGACAGATGTTTTTC.

About this clone itself: TCRdb assigns this DNA the protein of a much larger clone, which departs from its translation at residue 10; this likely reflects a read error, and the protein shown comes from translating the DNA. The CDR3 protein is CACDTLAGSLDTRQMFF. CDR3 coding DNA: TGTGCCTGTGACACCCTGGCGGGCTCCTTGGACACCCGACAGATGTTTTTC. This chain joins TRDV2 and TRDJ3; D is unresolved. This CDR3 comprises 17 residues. The germline V gene encodes CDR1 GEAIGNYY and CDR2 EKD.

Of note for this clone: A much bigger clone sits one base away, suggesting this may be a read error. The chain has TRDV2 and TRDJ3, with TRDD3 matching 8 bases. The CDR3 consists of 19 residues. Germline-derived CDR1 and CDR2 are GEAIGNYY and EKD. Trimming removed 2 bases from V and 0 bases from J; junction bases left unmatched: 8. The CDR3 loop is CACDRLGATLSWDTRQMFF. DNA of the CDR3: TGTGCCTGTGACAGACTGGGGGCTACTCTCTCCTGGGACACCCGACAGATGTTTTTC.

The sample holds a few counts of this clone. The protein recorded in TCRdb matches a much larger clone and deviates from this DNA's translation at residue 12, suggesting a read error; the protein here is obtained by translating the DNA. This chain joins TRDV2 and TRDJ3; 11 bases match TRDD3. The germline V gene has CDR1 GEAIGNYY and CDR2 EKD. The length of the CDR3 is 19 residues. The CDR3 protein is CACDTVLGDSSRDTRQMFF. The CDR3 nucleotides are TGTGCCTGTGACACCGTACTGGGGGATAGCTCCCGGGACACCCGACAGATGTTTTTC.